This T cell receptor beta chain was captured by sequencing in a study of cytomegalovirus exposure and HLA in healthy donors. Study-level background: Earlier, some 180 million T cells were analyzed, and 117 million unique TCR beta sequences were found among them.

The V gene lost 4 bases and the J gene lost 5 bases, with 9 bases spanning the gap. In germline, CDR1 is KGHSH, CDR2 LQKENI. This CDR3 has 13 amino acids. The PCR contained 60 Vbeta and 13 Jbeta primers. Data came from immunoSEQ multiplex PCR; TCRdb stores just in-frame clones and leaves some out. The sample yields approximately 82,000 clones, roughly 80% seen once. The sample consisted of PBMCs. This sequence originates from a woman aged 50 to 60 in good health and CMV-seropositive. J is TRBJ2-1 and V is TRBV18; weak D call: TRBD2 (6 bases). CDR3 sequence: CASSLGSDNEQFF. In DNA form, the CDR3 reads TGTGCCAGCTCACTCGGGAGTGACAATGAGCAGTTCTTC.